This TCR beta chain derives from a study of cytomegalovirus exposure and HLA in healthy donors. Study conclusions and caveats: Several of the most significant clusters appeared, in a later analysis, to be linked to common viral pathogens.

The table lists this clone with a count of one. As yet, its antigen is unknown. In the PCR, 60 Vbeta and 13 Jbeta primers were used. Measured with immunoSEQ multiplex PCR; TCRdb has only the in-frame clones, and not every one. The sample carries some 180,000 clones, 65% to 90% recorded once. V was shortened by 0 bases and J by 7 bases, with 25 bases between the two germline ends. The CDR3 is made up of 19 amino acids. Germline values: CDR1 LGHNA, CDR2 YSLEER. The TCR sequence derives from a woman aged 45-65 years in good health and CMV-seronegative. Sequencing input: PBMCs. The chain links TRBV4-3 to TRBJ2-1, with a possible D match to TRBD2 (6 bases). This CDR3 reads CASSQDDRRGLLRRNEQFF. CDR3 DNA sequence: TGCGCCAGCAGCCAAGATGATCGTCGGGGGTTGTTACGAAGGAATGAGCAGTTCTTC.